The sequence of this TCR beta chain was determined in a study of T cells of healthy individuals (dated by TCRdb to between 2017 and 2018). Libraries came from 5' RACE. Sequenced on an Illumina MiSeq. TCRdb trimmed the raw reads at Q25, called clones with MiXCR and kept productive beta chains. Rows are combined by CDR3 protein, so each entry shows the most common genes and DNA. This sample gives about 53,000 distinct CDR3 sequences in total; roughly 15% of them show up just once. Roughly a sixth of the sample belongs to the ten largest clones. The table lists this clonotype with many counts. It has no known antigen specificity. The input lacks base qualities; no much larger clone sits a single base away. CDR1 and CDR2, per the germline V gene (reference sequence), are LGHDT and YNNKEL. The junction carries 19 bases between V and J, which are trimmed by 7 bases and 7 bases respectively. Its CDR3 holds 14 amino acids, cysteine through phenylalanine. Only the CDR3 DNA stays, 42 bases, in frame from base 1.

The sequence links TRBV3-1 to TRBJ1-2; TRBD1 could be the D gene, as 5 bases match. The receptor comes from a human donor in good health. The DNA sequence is TGTGCCAGCACCATCGGGACCCGGAGGGTTGGCTACACCTTC. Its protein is CASTIGTRRVGYTF.